A single sample is the source of the 7 T cell receptor beta chains below, sequenced in a study of T cells in Graves' hyperthyroidism and ophthalmopathy. Amplification of TCR beta CDR3 regions was performed using RNA transcripts as template. The TCR CDR3 first-round RT-PCR relied on the HTBI primer set. TCRdb ran MiXCR on the multiplex PCR reads and lists one entry per CDR3 protein. This sample has over 400,000 distinct CDR3 sequences, with roughly 22% found just once. Material for sequencing was blood. The receptors originated from a woman between 65 and 79 years old with Graves' ophthalmopathy.

The rearrangement uses TRBV3-1 and TRBJ2-5; no clear D. The CDR3 length is 12 residues. V lost 0 bases and J lost 7, with 6 bases in between. CDR1 and CDR2 (germline): LGHDT, YNNKEL (reference sequence). The CDR3 loop reads CASSQEKGTQYF. The CDR3 coding sequence is TGTGCCAGCAGCCAAGAAAAGGGGACCCAGTACTTC.

V usage is TRBV5-6 and J usage is TRBJ1-2; possibly TRBD1 for D (5 bases). This CDR3 has 15 residues. Looked up from germline, CDR1 is SGHDT and CDR2 is YYEEEE. The ends were cut back, 0 bases at V and 6 bases at J, with 15 bases in the middle. CDR3 in amino acids: CASSLGQLQTNGYTF. The CDR3 nucleotides are TGTGCCAGCAGCTTGGGACAGCTACAAACTAATGGCTACACCTTC.

This clonotype was observed a few times. The chain uses TRBV4-1 and TRBJ1-1; D is unclear. Per the germline V gene, CDR1 is MGHRA and CDR2 is YSYEKL. The length of the CDR3 is 13 residues. V was clipped by 4 bases and J by 5 bases, with 11 bases between them. CDR3 in amino acids: CASSPPMGTEAFF. The CDR3 DNA sequence: TGCGCCAGCAGCCCACCGATGGGGACTGAAGCTTTCTTT.

This clonotype has more than one count but fewer than ten. The rearrangement joins TRBV6-1 to TRBJ2-2, with 8 positions matching TRBD1. From germline, CDR1 is MNHNS and CDR2 SASEGT. The CDR3 consists of 17 residues. Trimming removed 6 bases from V and 6 bases from J; junction bases left unmatched: 15. Written as DNA, the CDR3 is TGTGCCAGCAGACCCGGACAGGGAACCCCCTACGCCGGGGAGCTGTTTTTT. Its protein product is CASRPGQGTPYAGELFF.

The chain combines TRBV20-1 with TRBJ2-7, with D possibly matching TRBD2 (5 bases). The CDR3 is made up of 14 amino acids. The V gene's germline CDR1 is DFQATT and CDR2 SNEGSKA (reference sequence). Deletions cut 5 bases from V and 1 base from J, with 15 bases between. CDR3 residues: CSAPYSGLSYEQYF. CDR3 in DNA: TGCAGTGCTCCCTACAGCGGCTTATCCTACGAGCAGTACTTC.

This clonotype was detected only a few times. The CDR3 is CASKTGATGELFF. The CDR3 DNA follows: TGTGCCAGCAAAACAGGGGCCACCGGGGAGCTGTTTTTT. V is TRBV19 and J is TRBJ2-2; 7 bases align to TRBD1. Trimming took 9 bases from V and 4 from J; bases not matched to a gene: 5. From germline, CDR1 is LNHDA and CDR2 SQIVND (reference sequence). This CDR3 region has 13 residues.

In DNA, the CDR3 is TGTGCCAGCTCACCAGGGACTACTGATGCAGATACGCAGTATTTT. This codes for CASSPGTTDADTQYF. This chain links TRBV18 with TRBJ2-3; 7 bases agree with TRBD2. Trimming took 2 bases from V and 4 from J; bases not matched to a gene: 6. The germline CDR1 and CDR2 sequences are KGHSH and LQKENI. The CDR3 contains 15 residues.